The 29 T cell receptor beta chains in this list originate from one sample, sequenced in a study of blood T cell repertoires in COVID-19. The data were produced by immunoSEQ multiplex PCR, yet TCRdb's version contains in-frame clones alone and is incomplete. The profile shows fewer than 250,000 clones, roughly 87% of them singletons. The specimen sequenced was PBMCs or T cells enriched from blood (not recorded which). Receptors were obtained from a woman aged 30 to 39 with acute COVID-19.

V is TRBV6-5 and J is TRBJ2-3; the match to TRBD2 covers 8 bases. The J segment lost 1 base and the V segment lost 4 bases, leaving 7 bases of the junction unmatched. Germline-derived CDR1 and CDR2 are MNHEY and SVGAGI. The CDR3 is 16 residues long. The chain's CDR3 is CASSSTGRGGTDTQYF. In DNA, the CDR3 is TGTGCCAGCAGTTCAACGGGGCGGGGGGGCACAGATACGCAGTATTTT.

The rearrangement uses TRBV2 and TRBJ2-7; 10 nucleotides align to TRBD1. This CDR3 has 18 residues. CDR1 is SNHLY, CDR2 FYNNEI, per germline. J was trimmed by 6 bases and V by 4 bases; bases with no gene match: 18. The CDR3 loop reads CASSARATGGGHYSEQYF. CDR3 DNA sequence: TGTGCCAGCAGTGCTCGGGCGACAGGGGGCGGACACTACTCCGAGCAGTACTTC.

The chain joins TRBV5-1 to TRBJ2-5, with a possible D match to TRBD1 (6 bases). The V gene lost 0 bases and the J gene lost 5 bases, with 14 bases spanning the gap. CDR3 size: 15 residues. CDR1 and CDR2 from the germline V gene are SGHRS and YFSETQ. Written as DNA, the CDR3 is TGCGCCAGCAGCTTGGTTGCAGGGGAGCATGAGACCCAGTACTTC. Translated: CASSLVAGEHETQYF.

In this sample, this clone turned up once. The rearrangement joins TRBV10-3 to TRBJ2-7; TRBD1 is a possible D gene (6 bases). The V end lost 5 bases, the J end lost 3 bases, and 14 bases lay between the germline ends. CDR1 is ENHRY, CDR2 SYGVKD, per germline. The CDR3 is made up of 14 amino acids. The CDR3 DNA reads as TGTGCCATCAGTAATACAGGGTCGGTCTACGAGCAGTACTTC. This sequence encodes CAISNTGSVYEQYF.

The chain is built from TRBV12-5 and TRBJ1-4; D is possibly TRBD1 (6 bases). From germline, CDR1 is LGHNT and CDR2 FRNRAP. There are 14 residues in the CDR3. The germline V and J ends were trimmed by 5 bases and 8 bases, with 15 bases remaining between them. The CDR3 region is CASGDDRKIEKLFF. The DNA for the CDR3 is TGTGCTAGTGGTGATGACAGGAAGATCGAAAAACTGTTTTTT.

The genes are TRBV4-1 and TRBJ2-1; 8 nucleotides agree with TRBD1. V lost 6 bases, J lost 5 bases, and 9 bases stayed unmatched. Germline V gives CDR1 MGHRA, CDR2 YSYEKL. The CDR3 totals 15 residues. The CDR3 loop reads CASRRTGTGNNEQFF. In nucleotides, the CDR3 is TGCGCCAGCAGACGCACCGGGACAGGTAACAATGAGCAGTTCTTC.

The chain employs TRBV14 and TRBJ2-5, with D tentatively TRBD2 (5 bases). The V end lost 4 bases, the J end lost 5 bases, and 14 bases lay between the germline ends. CDR3 length equals 14 residues. Per the germline V gene, CDR1 is SGHDN and CDR2 is FVKESK. The CDR3, as DNA: TGTGCCAGCAGCCCGAATCTCAGGAGGGAGACCCAGTACTTC. It encodes CASSPNLRRETQYF.

The genes are TRBV5-1 and TRBJ2-7; 11 positions agree with TRBD1. Germline V gene lookup returns CDR1 SGHRS and CDR2 YFSETQ. Unmatched junction bases numbered 8, after V lost 2 bases and J lost 4 bases. The CDR3 runs 16 residues. The CDR3 protein is CASSLERGTGGYEQYF. The CDR3 nucleotides read TGCGCCAGCAGCTTAGAGAGGGGGACAGGGGGTTACGAGCAGTACTTC.

This clone was counted once. The chain recombines TRBV29-1 with TRBJ1-3, with 7 nucleotides matching TRBD1. Losses at the gene ends were 5 bases for V and 1 base for J; bases not matched to a gene: 5. This CDR3 is 14 amino acids long. Germline-derived CDR1 and CDR2 are SQVTM and ANQGSEA. CDR3: CSVSRDSSGNTIYF. As DNA, the CDR3 is TGCAGCGTTTCTCGGGACAGTTCTGGAAACACCATATATTTT.

This chain joins TRBV13 and TRBJ1-1, with a tentative D call TRBD1 (6 bases). Trimming removed 5 bases from V and 0 bases from J, with 10 bases in between. CDR1 and CDR2 (germline): PRHDT, FYEKMQ (reference sequence). This CDR3 has 14 amino acids. The CDR3 DNA reads TGTGCCAGCAGCCCAGGACAGCTGAACACTGAAGCTTTCTTT. It translates to CASSPGQLNTEAFF.

This sequence joins TRBV14 and TRBJ1-2; unclear D gene. This CDR3 comprises 15 residues. Trimming cost V 0 bases and J 4 bases, with 12 bases left between them. CDR1 is SGHDN and CDR2 is FVKESK in the germline V gene. CDR3 nucleotide sequence: TGTGCCAGCAGCCAAGATCCGGAGTTTATCTATGGCTACACCTTC. Translated, it gives CASSQDPEFIYGYTF.

This clone was detected only a few times. This chain uses TRBV10-1 with TRBJ2-7, with D tentatively TRBD2 (5 bases). The CDR3 runs 15 residues. In germline, CDR1 is WNHNN, CDR2 SYGVQD (reference sequence). Trimming pared 2 bases from V and 3 bases from J, leaving 14 bases between. DNA for the CDR3: TGCGCCAGCAGTGAGAACAGCGGAACAAACTACGAGCAGTACTTC. It translates to CASSENSGTNYEQYF.

This clone was observed a handful of times. This chain joins TRBV19 and TRBJ1-2; possible D gene TRBD1, 6 bases. The CDR3 covers 12 residues. The V end was cut by 9 bases, the J end by 5 bases, with 13 bases between. The germline gives CDR1 LNHDA, CDR2 SQIVND (reference sequence). CDR3 DNA: TGTGCCAGCTCCAGGGGCGAGTATGGCTACACCTTC. It specifies CASSRGEYGYTF.

This chain uses TRBV28 with TRBJ1-5; perhaps TRBD1 as D (5 bases). The CDR3 totals 12 residues. The ends were cut back, 5 bases at V and 5 bases at J, with 7 bases in the middle. The germline gives CDR1 MDHEN, CDR2 SYDVKM. CDR3 loop: CASSTRDQPQHF. For the CDR3, the DNA is TGTGCCAGCAGTACCAGGGATCAGCCCCAGCATTTT.

The chain joins TRBV6-5 to TRBJ2-7; TRBD2 matches at 13 bases. V was pared by 10 bases and J by 2 bases, with 5 bases of the junction left unmatched. CDR1 and CDR2 (germline): MNHEY, SVGAGI. This CDR3 spans 14 amino acids. The CDR3 DNA follows: TGTGCCACCAGACTAGCGGGGGGAGCCTACGAGCAGTACTTC. Translation: CATRLAGGAYEQYF.

Comment on this clone: At the DNA level, this CDR3 is encoded by other sequences in the same sample as well. The chain employs TRBV5-1 and TRBJ1-5; 7 bases align to TRBD1. Germline V gene sequence: CDR1 SGHRS, CDR2 YFSETQ. The CDR3 extends over 14 amino acids. V lost 0 bases to trimming and J lost 4 bases; unmatched junction nucleotides: 1. CDR3 sequence: CASSLGTGNQPQHF. CDR3 bases: TGCGCCAGCAGCTTGGGGACAGGAAATCAGCCCCAGCATTTT.

The gene calls are TRBV3-1 (or the pseudogene TRBV3-2) and TRBJ2-2; 8 bases are shared with TRBD2. Trimming removed 0 bases from V and 2 bases from J; junction bases left unmatched: 5. This CDR3 has 17 residues. Germline assignment: CDR1 LGHDT and CDR2 YNNKEL (reference sequence). In DNA form, the CDR3 reads TGTGCCAGCAGCCAAGATCACAGCGGGGGTAACACCGGGGAGCTGTTTTTT. It translates to CASSQDHSGGNTGELFF.

This chain's CDR3 is CASSSGGGGNEQFF. The CDR3 bases are TGTGCCAGCAGCTCCGGCGGGGGCGGCAATGAGCAGTTCTTC. This chain connects TRBV13 to TRBJ2-1; tentatively, D is TRBD2 (7 bases). Germline-derived CDR1 and CDR2 are PRHDT and FYEKMQ (reference sequence). This CDR3 spans 14 amino acids. V dropped 4 bases and J dropped 6 bases, with 13 bases sitting between them.

The chain combines TRBV5-6 with TRBJ2-3, with TRBD2 matching over 14 bases. The junction had 2 bases not matched to a gene; V was cut back by 0 bases and J by 5 bases. From germline, CDR1 is SGHDT and CDR2 YYEEEE. This CDR3 contains 16 residues. CDR3 protein: CASSLETSGGEDTQYF. The CDR3, as DNA: TGTGCCAGCAGCTTGGAGACTAGCGGGGGGGAAGATACGCAGTATTTT.

This clone occurred a few times. The rearrangement joins TRBV19 to TRBJ1-2; 7 bases are shared with TRBD1. Germline V gene sequence: CDR1 LNHDA, CDR2 SQIVND (reference sequence). V shed 5 bases, J shed 9 bases, and the junction held 15 bases outside the gene matches. This CDR3 has 15 residues. CDR3 in DNA: TGTGCCAGTAGTCCAAAGGGGGCTGGAGATTACCGCTACACCTTC. Its protein product is CASSPKGAGDYRYTF.

V is TRBV29-1 and J is TRBJ2-3; 10 positions match TRBD2. With V trimmed by 2 bases and J by 4 bases, 6 bases remained unmatched. The germline V gene encodes CDR1 SQVTM and CDR2 ANQGSEA. There are 15 residues in the CDR3. CDR3 in amino acids: CSVEHPTSGADTQYF. In DNA, the CDR3 is TGCAGCGTTGAACATCCCACTAGCGGGGCAGATACGCAGTATTTT.

The genes are TRBV19 and TRBJ2-6, with 8 nucleotides matching TRBD1. Germline V CDR1 and CDR2: LNHDA, SQIVND (reference sequence). The CDR3 length is 18 residues. Unmatched junction bases numbered 9, after V lost 5 bases and J lost 0 bases. The CDR3 reads CASSLPGQGHSGANVLTF. CDR3 nucleotides: TGTGCCAGTAGTCTGCCTGGACAGGGCCACTCTGGGGCCAACGTCCTGACTTTC. The full variable domain, its missing parts supplied by reference TRBV19 and TRBJ2-6, is DGGITQSPKYLFRKEGQNVTLSCEQNLNHDAMYWYRQDPGQGLRLIYYSQIVNDFQKGDIAEGYSVSREKKESFPLTVTSAQKNPTAFYLCASSLPGQGHSGANVLTFGAGSRLTVL.

The V and J genes are TRBV4-1 and TRBJ2-7; 9 bases fit TRBD2. Germline V gene lookup returns CDR1 MGHRA and CDR2 YSYEKL. The CDR3 covers 19 residues. With 1 base clipped from V and 2 bases from J, the junction kept 15 bases outside the gene matches. CDR3 amino acids: CASSQAWVAGAPEPYEQYF. The CDR3 coding sequence is TGCGCCAGCAGCCAAGCGTGGGTAGCGGGGGCCCCGGAACCCTACGAGCAGTACTTC.

The CDR3 here is CASSPPPRGRGEAFF. For the CDR3, the DNA is TGTGCCAGCTCACCACCGCCCCGTGGGAGGGGTGAAGCTTTCTTT. The chain is built from TRBV18 and TRBJ1-1; possibly TRBD1 for D (5 bases). The length of the CDR3 is 15 residues. Germline loops: CDR1 KGHSH, CDR2 LQKENI. V lost 0 bases, J lost 7 bases, and 15 bases lay in between.

The genes are TRBV13 and TRBJ2-7; D ambiguous. CDR1 and CDR2 from the germline V gene are PRHDT and FYEKMQ (reference sequence). The V end lost 3 bases, the J end lost 5 bases, and 11 bases lay between the germline ends. The CDR3 runs 13 residues. The CDR3 sequence is CASSLALLNEQYF. The CDR3 bases are TGTGCCAGCAGCTTGGCCCTTTTGAACGAGCAGTACTTC.

About this clone itself: This specimen includes other DNA sequences encoding the same CDR3. The J gene is TRBJ2-1, the V gene TRBV7-2, with no clear D. Germline assignment: CDR1 SGHTA and CDR2 FQGNSA. V was pared by 0 bases and J by 2 bases, with 5 bases between. The CDR3 length is 14 residues. CDR3 region: CASSLASAYNEQFF. In DNA, the CDR3 is TGTGCCAGCAGCTTAGCTTCGGCCTACAATGAGCAGTTCTTC.

The J gene is TRBJ1-2, the V gene TRBV30, with a possible D match to TRBD1 (5 bases). The CDR3 spans 14 residues. CDR1 is GTSNPN, CDR2 SVGIG, per germline (reference sequence). Between the trimmed V and J ends, which lost 3 bases and 3 bases, there was a span of 14 bases. CDR3 DNA sequence: TGTGCCTGGAGGGGACTCTCAATGGACTATGGCTACACCTTC. This sequence encodes CAWRGLSMDYGYTF.

This clone occurred once. J is TRBJ2-1 and V is TRBV18; 9 bases fit TRBD2. CDR3 size: 15 residues. CDR1 and CDR2 (germline): KGHSH, LQKENI. After removal of 5 bases from V and 6 bases from J, the junction contained 8 bases not matched to a gene. Here the CDR3 reads CASSSFGTSSNEQFF. The CDR3 nucleotides are TGTGCCAGCTCAAGTTTCGGGACTAGCTCCAATGAGCAGTTCTTC.

The chain links TRBV27 to TRBJ1-4; perhaps TRBD1 as D (6 bases). Germline V gene lookup returns CDR1 MNHEY and CDR2 SMNVEV (reference sequence). Trimming removed 2 bases from V and 4 bases from J, with 8 bases in between. The CDR3 extends over 14 amino acids. The CDR3 DNA reads TGTGCCAGCAGTTTAAACAGGGTTAATGAAAAACTGTTTTTT. Protein product: CASSLNRVNEKLFF.